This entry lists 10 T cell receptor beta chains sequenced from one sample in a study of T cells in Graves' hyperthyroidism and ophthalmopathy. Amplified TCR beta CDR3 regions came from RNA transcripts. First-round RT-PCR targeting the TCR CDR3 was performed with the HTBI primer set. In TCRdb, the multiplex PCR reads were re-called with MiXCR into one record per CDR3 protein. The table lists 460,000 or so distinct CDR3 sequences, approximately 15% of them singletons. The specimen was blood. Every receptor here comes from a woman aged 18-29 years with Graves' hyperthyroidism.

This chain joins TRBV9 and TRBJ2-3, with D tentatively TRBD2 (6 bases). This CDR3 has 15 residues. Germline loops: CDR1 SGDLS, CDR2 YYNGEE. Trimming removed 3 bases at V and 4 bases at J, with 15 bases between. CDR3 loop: CASSGLARRADTQYF. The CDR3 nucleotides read TGTGCCAGCAGCGGCCTAGCGAGACGGGCAGATACGCAGTATTTT. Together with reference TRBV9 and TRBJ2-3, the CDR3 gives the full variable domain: DSGVTQTPKHLITATGQRVTLRCSPRSGDLSVYWYQQSLDQGLQFLIQYYNGEERAKGNILERFSAQQFPDLHSELNLSSLELGDSALYFCASSGLARRADTQYFGPGTRLTVL.

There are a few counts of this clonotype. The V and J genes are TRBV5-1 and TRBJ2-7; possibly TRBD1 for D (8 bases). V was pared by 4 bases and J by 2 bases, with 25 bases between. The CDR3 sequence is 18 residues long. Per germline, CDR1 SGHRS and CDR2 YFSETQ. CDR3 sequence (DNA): TGCGCCAGCAGCCCCCCGACAGGGGAGGGGATCCCTCCCTACGAGCAGTACTTC. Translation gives CASSPPTGEGIPPYEQYF.

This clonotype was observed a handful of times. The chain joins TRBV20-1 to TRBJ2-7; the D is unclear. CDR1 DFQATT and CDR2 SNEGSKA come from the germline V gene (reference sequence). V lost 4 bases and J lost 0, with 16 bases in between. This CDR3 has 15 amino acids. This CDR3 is CSAIRAHSLSYEQYF. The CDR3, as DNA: TGCAGTGCTATCCGGGCCCACAGCCTCTCCTACGAGCAGTACTTC.

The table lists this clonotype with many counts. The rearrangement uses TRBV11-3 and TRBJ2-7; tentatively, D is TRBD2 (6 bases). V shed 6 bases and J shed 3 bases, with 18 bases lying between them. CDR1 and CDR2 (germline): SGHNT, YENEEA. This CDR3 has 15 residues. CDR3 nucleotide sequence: TGTGCCAGCAGGAGGGCCGCGGGGACCGACTACGAGCAGTACGTC. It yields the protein CASRRAAGTDYEQYV.

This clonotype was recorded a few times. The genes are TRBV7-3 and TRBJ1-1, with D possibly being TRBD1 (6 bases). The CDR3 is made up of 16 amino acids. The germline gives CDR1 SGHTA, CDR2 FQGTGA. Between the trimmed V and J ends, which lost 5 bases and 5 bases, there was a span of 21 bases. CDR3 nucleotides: TGTGCCAGCAGCCCTACCTTTGGGGGCTCGATTACTGAAGCTTTCTTT. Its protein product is CASSPTFGGSITEAFF.

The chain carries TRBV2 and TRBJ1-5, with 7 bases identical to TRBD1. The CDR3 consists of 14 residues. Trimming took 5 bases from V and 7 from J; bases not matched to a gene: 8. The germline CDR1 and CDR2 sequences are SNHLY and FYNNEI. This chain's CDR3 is CASSTGQERQPQHF. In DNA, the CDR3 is TGTGCCAGCAGTACCGGACAGGAACGCCAGCCCCAGCATTTT.

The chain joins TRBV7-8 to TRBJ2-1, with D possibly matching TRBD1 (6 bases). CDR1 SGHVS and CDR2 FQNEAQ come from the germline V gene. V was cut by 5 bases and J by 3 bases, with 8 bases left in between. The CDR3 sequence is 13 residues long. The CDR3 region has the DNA TGTGCCAGCAGCAAGGACAGCTACAATGAGCAGTTCTTC. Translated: CASSKDSYNEQFF.

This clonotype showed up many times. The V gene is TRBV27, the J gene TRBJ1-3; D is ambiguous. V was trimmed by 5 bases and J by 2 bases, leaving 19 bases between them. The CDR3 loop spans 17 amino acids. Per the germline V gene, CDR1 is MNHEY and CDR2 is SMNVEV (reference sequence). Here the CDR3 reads CASSPDDPLRPGNTIYF. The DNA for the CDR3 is TGTGCCAGCAGTCCCGACGACCCCCTCAGGCCTGGAAACACCATATATTTT.

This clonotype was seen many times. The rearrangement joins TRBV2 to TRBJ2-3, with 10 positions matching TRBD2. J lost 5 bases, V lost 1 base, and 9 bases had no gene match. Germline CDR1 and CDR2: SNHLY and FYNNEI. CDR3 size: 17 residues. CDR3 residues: CASSEEWLAGVRDTQYF. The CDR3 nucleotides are TGTGCCAGCAGTGAAGAATGGCTAGCGGGAGTTAGAGATACGCAGTATTTT.

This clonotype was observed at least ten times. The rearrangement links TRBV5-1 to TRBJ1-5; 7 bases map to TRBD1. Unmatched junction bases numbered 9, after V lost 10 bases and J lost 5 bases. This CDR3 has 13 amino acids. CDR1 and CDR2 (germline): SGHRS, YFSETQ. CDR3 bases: TGCGCCGGAACGACAGGGAAGGATCAGCCCCAGCATTTT. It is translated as CAGTTGKDQPQHF.